The present entry profiles one T cell receptor (beta chain) with its context. What this receptor recognizes is not known. No much larger clone is present one base from it, and per-base qualities are unavailable. Trimming takes 3 bases off V and 1 base off J; junction bases not matched to a gene: 3. The CDR3 goes from the cysteine to the phenylalanine over 15 residues. Only the CDR3 DNA stays, 45 bases, in frame from base 1. CDR1 and CDR2 were assigned from the germline V gene (reference sequence) as LGHDT and YNNKEL. The label giving this sample's time point can be read as: baseline before first vaccination. The vaccinee samples were drawn from two UK trials, COV001 and COV002, one of which was a single-blind randomized controlled phase 2/3 trial testing AZD1222 (ChAdOx1 nCoV-19) in healthy adults. Trial participant PBMC samples were collected at day 0 and day 28 after the second dose for TCRbeta chain sequencing.

The CDR3 regions of human TCRbeta chains were subjected to immunosequencing. The paper's processing steps were these. TCRs in the repertoires were matched against a reference library of SARS-CoV-2-specific TCRs that had been generated with the MIRA antigen-specificity platform. Breadth was defined as the fraction of unique TCRs that were SARS-CoV-2-associated, and depth was defined as the fraction of total T cells that were SARS-CoV-2-associated. Using the MIRA data, every spike-specific TCR was mapped to the spike region that the TCR reacted to and assigned to either a CD4 or a CD8 class. Log10-transformed breadth and depth values were compared by one-way ANOVA with Sidak's multiple comparisons tests. TCRdb holds this immuneACCESS table with in-frame rearrangements only. Some clones are missing; in checked studies, unresolved V genes explain under half, and the rest has no known cause. That table is the source of V, J and clone size, and D and trimming were worked out from the DNA. Within this sample are tens of thousands of clones, with 70% to 90% of them counted one time only. The ten largest clonotypes hold 20% to 25% of the sample.

The source of the sample is a study of T cell responses to AZD1222 COVID-19 vaccine (dated by TCRdb to about 2021). A note on the overall study: AZD1222 recipients given second doses at about 4 weeks or at about 12 weeks were pooled, since spike-specific TCR depth and breadth were not found to differ between the two schedules. A total of over 230 trial participants underwent TCR sequencing, of whom approximately 200 had received two doses of AZD1222 and roughly 26 had received two doses of the MenACWY control vaccine. Trial participants were enrolled by age into 18-55, 56-69 and 70-plus year subgroups, with around 150, 28 and 57 TCR-sequenced participants respectively.

General findings and caveats noted by the study authors: Spike-specific TCR breadth and depth rose significantly after two AZD1222 doses compared with day 0 and with MenACWY recipients. No day 14 peak-response samples were available, so repertoires were characterized only after the peak T cell response. In the small 56-69-year group, the increase in depth fell short of significance, most likely because of low power. Vaccine-associated CD4 TCRs spanned the whole spike protein, with dominant responses in regions 160-218 and 743-854. Reportedly, almost half of the unique spike-specific TCRs recognized epitopes lying outside the regions that are mutated in the B.1.351 and B.1.1.7 variants. Conclusions about previously exposed vaccinees are limited, since just five to seven AZD1222 recipients were seropositive for SARS-CoV-2 at baseline. Participants were mostly white British, with more females than males. The authors suggested clonal diversity may have been underestimated.

The chain is encoded by TRBV3-1 (or the pseudogene TRBV3-2) joined to TRBJ2-1, with 7 junctional bases fitting TRBD2. The material sequenced was peripheral blood, taken on day 0 of AZD1222 vaccination. The clonotype comes from an adult in good health. The sequence in DNA is TGTGCCAGCAGCCAGGGGGGGGGTTCCTACAATGAGCAGTTCTTC. Its product reads: CASSQGGGSYNEQFF.